The T cell receptor beta chain described here comes from a study of CD8+CD57+ T cells in acquired aplastic anemia. Study results and caveats: Found in both controls and patients were fewer than 35 CD8+ CDR3 sequences. Lower diversity marked CD8+CD57+ cells in patients, relative to total CD4+ and CD8+ pools. Patients did not significantly differ from controls in CD8+ Simpson's diversity.

The authors sequenced patients whose flow cytometry had shown CD8+CD57+ cell expansion. Among the approximately twelve patients, 2 also had CD8+CD57+ effector memory cells sequenced. A remark on this clonotype: Its specificity is not known.

Genomic DNA was employed as the template in profiling TCR beta VDJ and CDR3. Using its own MiXCR run on the reads, TCRdb lists one record per CDR3 protein. The sample holds 15,000 to 25,000 distinct CDR3 sequences; almost 40% are singletons and the top ten take around 87%. What was sequenced was CD8+CD57+ T cells sorted from PBMCs. Subset given: bead-enriched CD8+CD57+ effector memory T cells from SAA patients. This TCR was recovered from a human donor with aplastic anemia.

CDR3 coding DNA: TGCGCCAGCAGCGAAGCGGGAGGGCCTTACAATGAGCAGTTCTTC. Translating gives CASSEAGGPYNEQFF. The V and J genes are TRBV5-1 and TRBJ2-1; 10 nucleotides align to TRBD2. V shed 4 bases, J shed 4 bases, and the junction held 5 bases outside the gene matches. CDR1 and CDR2 from the germline V gene are SGHRS and YFSETQ. The CDR3 has 15 amino acids. Full variable domain (outside the CDR3, taken from reference TRBV5-1 and TRBJ2-1): KAGVTQTPRYLIKTRGQQVTLSCSPISGHRSVSWYQQTPGQGLQFLFEYFSETQRNKGNFPGRFSGRQFSNSRSEMNVSTLELGDSALYLCASSEAGGPYNEQFFGPGTRLTVL.